Each of the 14 T cell receptor beta chains below was sequenced from the same sample in a study of blood T cells in healthy people across ages. Sample-barcoded 5' priming and a J-beta primer mix drove a second PCR of 7 to 11 cycles. TCRdb recomputed calls from the 5' RACE reads with MiXCR, one row per CDR3 protein. The sample carries fewer than 2,000,000 distinct CDR3 sequences, almost 35% recorded once. The specimen sequenced was blood. The receptor set was obtained from a woman aged 30 to 39 in good health.

The chain recombines TRBV11-2 with TRBJ2-7; D is undetermined. CDR3 length: 16 amino acids. Trimming removed 1 base at V and 7 bases at J, with 20 bases between. Germline-derived CDR1 and CDR2 are SGHAT and FQNNGV. The CDR3 is CASSLVLDVGNQEQYF. The CDR3 nucleotides are TGTGCCAGCAGCTTAGTGCTAGACGTGGGGAATCAGGAGCAGTACTTC.

Remarks on this clonotype: Sequence at one end of the junction differs from germline and may be a read error. The V and J genes are TRBV18 and TRBJ1-2, with D possibly TRBD1 on 6 matching bases. This CDR3 has 13 amino acids. CDR1 is KGHSH, CDR2 LQKENI, per germline. The CDR3 is CGSSPDRNYGYTF. In DNA, the CDR3 is TGTGGCAGCTCACCCGACAGGAACTATGGCTACACCTTC.

This clonotype has at least ten counts. V gene TRBV7-3 combines with J gene TRBJ2-3; 7 bases are shared with TRBD2. Germline V gives CDR1 SGHTA, CDR2 FQGTGA. The CDR3 length is 16 residues. V lost 5 bases to trimming and J lost 2 bases; unmatched junction nucleotides: 10. CDR3 protein: CASSRRTSGNTDTQYF. CDR3 DNA: TGTGCCAGCAGCCGAAGGACTAGTGGGAACACAGATACGCAGTATTTT.

The V call is TRBV5-8, the J call TRBJ2-2; D may be TRBD2 (5 bases). Germline lookup yields CDR1 SGHTS and CDR2 YDEGEE. Trimming pared 2 bases from V and 7 bases from J, leaving 12 bases between. CDR3 length: 14 amino acids. The CDR3 spells CASSFVRAGGELFF. CDR3 DNA sequence: TGTGCCAGCAGCTTCGTCCGGGCGGGCGGGGAGCTGTTTTTT.

The chain is built from TRBV29-1 and TRBJ2-1; the D gene is possibly TRBD1 (6 bases). CDR3 size: 13 residues. The V gene lost 5 bases and the J gene lost 3 bases, with 11 bases spanning the gap. In germline, CDR1 is SQVTM, CDR2 ANQGSEA. The CDR3 DNA follows: TGCAGCGTTCTCCGGGACATCTACAATGAGCAGTTCTTC. Translated, it gives CSVLRDIYNEQFF.

The chain has TRBV3-1 and TRBJ2-1; D unclear. Trimming took 5 bases from V and 9 from J, leaving 11 bases between them. Germline V gives CDR1 LGHDT, CDR2 YNNKEL (reference sequence). The length of the CDR3 is 12 residues. CDR3 amino acids: CASSLKGGEQFF. The CDR3 nucleotides are TGTGCCAGCAGCTTGAAGGGCGGTGAGCAGTTCTTC.

This clonotype has a count of ten or more. The V call is TRBV7-2, the J call TRBJ2-7, with 9 positions matching TRBD2. Per germline, CDR1 SGHTA and CDR2 FQGNSA. The CDR3 runs 16 residues. J lost 2 bases, V lost 0 bases, and 5 bases had no gene match. CDR3 amino acids: CASSLAGAGGAYEQYF. CDR3 nucleotide sequence: TGTGCCAGCAGCTTAGCCGGAGCGGGAGGAGCCTACGAGCAGTACTTC.

The CDR3 region is CASRRGTGGGYTF. As DNA, the CDR3 is TGTGCCAGCAGACGTGGGACAGGTGGCGGCTACACCTTC. The chain employs TRBV6-5 and TRBJ1-2, with TRBD1 identical over 8 bases. The CDR3 length is 13 residues. Germline CDR1 reads MNHEY; CDR2 reads SVGAGI. V dropped 6 bases and J dropped 8; count of bases not matched to a gene: 8.

The rearrangement uses TRBV7-9 and TRBJ1-5; D possibly corresponds to TRBD1 (6 bases). The germline gives CDR1 SEHNR, CDR2 FQNEAQ (reference sequence). CDR3 length equals 13 residues. V lost 5 bases and J 6 bases, leaving 11 bases between the germline ends. The CDR3 DNA reads TGTGCCAGCAGCAGGGGACACGGTCAGCCCCAGCATTTT. Protein sequence: CASSRGHGQPQHF. Supplemented by reference TRBV7-9 and TRBJ1-5, the full variable domain reads DTGVSQNPRHKITKRGQNVTFRCDPISEHNRLYWYRQTLGQGPEFLTYFQNEAQLEKSRLLSDRFSAERPKGSFSTLEIQRTEQGDSAMYLCASSRGHGQPQHFGDGTRLSIL.

In its sample, this clonotype was seen a few times. The V gene is TRBV7-9, the J gene TRBJ2-1; 11 bases line up with TRBD2. The CDR3 is 17 residues long. Germline trimming cut 5 bases from V and 4 bases from J; bases unmatched to any gene: 10. Germline V gene data show CDR1 as SEHNR and CDR2 as FQNEAQ (reference sequence). CDR3 in amino acids: CASSQGLAGILYNEQFF. CDR3 nucleotide sequence: TGTGCCAGCAGCCAAGGACTAGCGGGTATATTATACAATGAGCAGTTCTTC.

This clonotype was observed a few times. The genes are TRBV20-1 and TRBJ2-7, with D possibly matching TRBD1 (6 bases). This CDR3 is 13 amino acids long. Trimming removed 3 bases from V and 4 bases from J, with 13 bases in between. Germline lookup yields CDR1 DFQATT and CDR2 SNEGSKA (reference sequence). In DNA, the CDR3 is TGCAGTGCTAGCCGGGACAAAACTTACGAGCAGTACTTC. Translated, it gives CSASRDKTYEQYF.

In its sample, this clonotype was seen once. The chain employs TRBV24-1 and TRBJ1-4, with TRBD1 matching over 11 bases. Trimming took 4 bases from V and 8 from J; bases not matched to a gene: 5. Germline V CDR1 and CDR2: KGHDR, SFDVKD. The CDR3 has 15 amino acids. Written as DNA, the CDR3 is TGTGCCACCAGTGACTCGGGACAGGGGGGAGAAAAACTGTTTTTT. Its protein is CATSDSGQGGEKLFF.

The rearrangement links TRBV20-1 to TRBJ1-2; D gene unclear. Deletions cut 3 bases from V and 6 bases from J, with 14 bases between. The CDR3 consists of 13 residues. Germline CDR1 DFQATT, CDR2 SNEGSKA (reference sequence). The CDR3 is CSASAPYRDGYTF. The CDR3 DNA sequence: TGCAGTGCTAGCGCGCCCTACCGGGATGGCTACACCTTC.

The V gene is TRBV5-1, the J gene TRBJ2-5; 11 positions agree with TRBD1. CDR1 and CDR2 (germline): SGHRS, YFSETQ. Trimming removed 3 bases from V and 6 bases from J; junction bases left unmatched: 7. The CDR3 is 15 amino acids. The CDR3 DNA follows: TGCGCCAGCAGCTCCCCGGGACAGGGGGGACAGACCCAGTACTTC. Residues: CASSSPGQGGQTQYF.